Following are 32 T cell receptor beta chains from one sample sequenced in a study of T cell repertoires in cytomegalovirus infection. TCRdb fed the reads into MiXCR, producing one record per CDR3 protein. The sample shows roughly 730,000 distinct CDR3 sequences, 33% of them seen only once. No antigen has been identified for these receptors. The source was cultured PBMCs, collected from culture after CMV antigen stimulation. Source of these receptors: a human donor in good health (CMV status not recorded). Some clones in this sample may be carry-over from other donors' samples.

The chain couples TRBV7-6 to TRBJ2-1; D is unclear. Per the germline V gene, CDR1 is SGHVS and CDR2 is FNYEAQ. There are 14 residues in the CDR3. The V and J ends lost 5 bases and 4 bases respectively, with 12 bases between them. The CDR3 nucleotides read TGTGCCAGCAGCCCCGAGTCTCTTTACAATGAGCAGTTCTTC. This sequence encodes CASSPESLYNEQFF.

The V call is TRBV7-6, the J call TRBJ2-1; D gene ambiguous. The CDR3 is 12 residues long. Trimming pared 2 bases from V and 12 bases from J, leaving 11 bases between. Germline CDR1 is SGHVS and CDR2 is FNYEAQ. CDR3 sequence (DNA): TGTGCCAGCAGCTTATCGGTGGTGCGGCAGTTCTTC. It encodes CASSLSVVRQFF.

The sample holds many counts of this clonotype. This chain links TRBV7-2 with TRBJ2-7; 14 bases match TRBD2. Trimming took 1 base from V and 6 from J; bases not matched to a gene: 8. The germline CDR1 and CDR2 sequences are SGHTA and FQGNSA. CDR3 length: 17 amino acids. The DNA of the CDR3 is TGTGCCAGCAGCTTAGTCGGGACTAGCGGGAGTATCTCCGAGCAGTACTTC. Its protein is CASSLVGTSGSISEQYF. The whole variable domain, filled in from reference TRBV7-2 and TRBJ2-7, reads GAGVSQSPSNKVTEKGKDVELRCDPISGHTALYWYRQSLGQGLEFLIYFQGNSAPDKSGLPSDRFSAERTGGSVSTLTIQRTQQEDSAVYLCASSLVGTSGSISEQYFGPGTRLTVT.

In its sample, this clonotype was seen a few times. The chain combines TRBV28 with TRBJ2-3, with 7 positions matching TRBD2. Per germline, CDR1 MDHEN and CDR2 SYDVKM. After removal of 7 bases from V and 6 bases from J, the junction contained 16 bases not matched to a gene. The CDR3 is made up of 16 amino acids. DNA of the CDR3: TGTGCCAGCACCGAAGCGGGGATCCAGTTGGGGGATACGCAGTATTTT. Its protein is CASTEAGIQLGDTQYF.

The rearrangement links TRBV7-9 to TRBJ1-4, with 10 bases matching TRBD1. V gave up 0 bases and J gave up 8 bases; unmatched junction bases: 3. The CDR3 is 15 residues long. CDR1 SEHNR and CDR2 FQNEAQ come from the germline V gene (reference sequence). CDR3 sequence: CASSLAEDRGEKLFF. The CDR3 DNA reads TGTGCCAGCAGCTTAGCGGAGGACAGGGGGGAAAAACTGTTTTTT. Full variable domain (rest looked up from reference TRBV7-9 and TRBJ1-4): DTGVSQNPRHKITKRGQNVTFRCDPISEHNRLYWYRQTLGQGPEFLTYFQNEAQLEKSRLLSDRFSAERPKGSFSTLEIQRTEQGDSAMYLCASSLAEDRGEKLFFGSGTQLSVL.

There are a few counts of this clonotype. The rearrangement uses TRBV7-4 and TRBJ2-7, with D maybe TRBD2 (5 bases). The V gene lost 7 bases and the J gene lost 2 bases, with 18 bases spanning the gap. Germline-derived CDR1 and CDR2 are SGHVT and SQSDAQ. The CDR3 is made up of 15 amino acids. CDR3 sequence (DNA): TGTGCCAGCATCCCCCCCACGGGGAAAACCTACGAGCAGTACTTC. This encodes CASIPPTGKTYEQYF.

This clonotype was detected ten times or more. The chain couples TRBV7-2 to TRBJ2-7; 11 bases fit TRBD2. The CDR3 totals 15 residues. The junction had 6 bases not matched to a gene; V was cut back by 2 bases and J by 6 bases. The germline V gene encodes CDR1 SGHTA and CDR2 FQGNSA. CDR3 sequence reads: CASSLLVAGGPEQYF. The CDR3 region has the DNA TGTGCCAGCAGCTTATTGGTAGCGGGAGGGCCCGAGCAGTACTTC. Variable domain in full (rest from reference TRBV7-2 and TRBJ2-7): GAGVSQSPSNKVTEKGKDVELRCDPISGHTALYWYRQSLGQGLEFLIYFQGNSAPDKSGLPSDRFSAERTGGSVSTLTIQRTQQEDSAVYLCASSLLVAGGPEQYFGPGTRLTVT.

This sequence joins TRBV27 and TRBJ2-3; D not certain. The CDR3 is 15 residues long. V lost 5 bases and J 4 bases, leaving 16 bases between the germline ends. The V gene's germline CDR1 is MNHEY and CDR2 SMNVEV (reference sequence). CDR3 in amino acids: CASSPRFGVADTQYF. The CDR3 DNA sequence: TGTGCCAGCAGTCCCCGGTTTGGCGTAGCAGATACGCAGTATTTT.

The chain carries TRBV28 and TRBJ1-2; D unresolved. The length of the CDR3 is 11 residues. Germline lookup yields CDR1 MDHEN and CDR2 SYDVKM. V dropped 7 bases and J dropped 5 bases, with 8 bases sitting between them. This CDR3 is CASMGAYGYTF. CDR3 DNA sequence: TGTGCCAGCATGGGCGCGTATGGCTACACCTTC.

The chain has TRBV12-5 and TRBJ2-1; the match to TRBD2 covers 12 bases. The trim removed 7 bases at V and 6 bases at J, leaving 4 bases unmatched. CDR3 length: 14 amino acids. Germline CDR1 LGHNT, CDR2 FRNRAP. The CDR3 DNA sequence: TGTGCTAGTGTCCTGACTAGCGGGAGCAATGAGCAGTTCTTC. This gives the protein CASVLTSGSNEQFF.

Concerning this clonotype itself: Its ends do not fully match the called genes, so a read error is possible. This chain uses TRBV7-8 with TRBJ2-3, with 10 positions matching TRBD2. The CDR3 consists of 13 residues. Germline lookup yields CDR1 SGHVS and CDR2 FQNEAQ. The DNA for the CDR3 is TGTGCCAGCAGCTTAGGACCTAGCGGGAGCGAGAGTTTT. This translates into CASSLGPSGSESF.

The chain carries TRBV7-9 and TRBJ2-7, with no clear D. With 4 bases removed from V and 0 bases from J, the gap between germline ends came to 13 bases. Germline V gene lookup returns CDR1 SEHNR and CDR2 FQNEAQ (reference sequence). The CDR3 has 15 amino acids. The CDR3 loop reads CASSSSQVSSYEQYF. The CDR3 region has the DNA TGTGCCAGCAGCTCCTCCCAAGTTAGCTCCTACGAGCAGTACTTC.

Many counts were recorded for this clonotype. The rearrangement links TRBV12-3 or TRBV12-4 to TRBJ2-4; the D gene is possibly TRBD1 (6 bases). The CDR3 runs 14 residues. The V end lost 4 bases, the J end lost 2 bases, and 9 bases lay between the germline ends. The CDR3 DNA reads as TGTGCCAGCAGTTCGGGGACAACCAAAAACATTCAGTACTTC. This codes for CASSSGTTKNIQYF.

This chain connects TRBV6-1 to TRBJ1-5, with 8 bases that match TRBD1. CDR3 length: 13 residues. Germline values: CDR1 MNHNS, CDR2 SASEGT. Trimming cost V 5 bases and J 6 bases; bases outside gene matches: 3. The CDR3 here is CASSRQGIQPQHF. The CDR3, as DNA: TGTGCCAGCAGTCGACAGGGGATTCAGCCCCAGCATTTT.

This clonotype came up a few times. The chain joins TRBV7-6 to TRBJ1-5; 9 bases match TRBD1. This CDR3 contains 14 residues. The V segment lost 5 bases and the J segment 8 bases; nucleotides outside the gene matches: 7. CDR1 SGHVS and CDR2 FNYEAQ come from the germline V gene. The CDR3 sequence is CASSLTGGREPQHF. DNA for the CDR3: TGTGCCAGCAGCCTGACAGGGGGTCGGGAGCCCCAGCATTTT.

In this sample, this clonotype turned up many times. This chain uses TRBV7-8 with TRBJ2-3; no clear D gene. CDR3 length equals 20 residues. Germline V lookup: CDR1 SGHVS, CDR2 FQNEAQ. Trimming left V 6 bases short and J 1 base short, with 29 bases between. CDR3 sequence reads: CASRKRTPVTRIGRTDTQYF. CDR3 bases: TGTGCCAGCAGAAAACGAACACCGGTTACAAGGATAGGTCGCACAGATACGCAGTATTTT.

The V gene is TRBV6-5, the J gene TRBJ2-1; 7 positions match TRBD2. This CDR3 region has 15 residues. Per germline, CDR1 MNHEY and CDR2 SVGAGI. Germline trimming cut 0 bases from V and 1 base from J; bases unmatched to any gene: 0. In DNA, the CDR3 is TGTGCCAGCAGTTACTCTAGCGGGTCCTACAATGAGCAGTTCTTC. Translating gives CASSYSSGSYNEQFF.

In this sample, this clonotype turned up a few times. The rearrangement links TRBV7-2 to TRBJ2-5; tentative D call: TRBD2 (5 bases). V shed 6 bases and J shed 10 bases, with 12 bases lying between them. Germline CDR1 is SGHTA and CDR2 is FQGNSA. The CDR3 loop spans 11 amino acids. Here the CDR3 reads CASSYGGGQYF. As DNA, the CDR3 is TGTGCCAGCAGTTATGGAGGCGGCCAGTACTTC.

The chain uses TRBV28 and TRBJ1-5, with a weak D call TRBD1 (6 bases). The ends were cut back, 6 bases at V and 4 bases at J, with 19 bases in the middle. Germline CDR1 is MDHEN and CDR2 is SYDVKM. CDR3 length: 16 amino acids. CDR3 sequence (DNA): TGTGCCAGCAGCCCATGGGGGGGGGGCCCAAATCAGCCCCAGCATTTT. Its protein is CASSPWGGGPNQPQHF.

The CDR3 coding sequence is TGTGCCAGCAGCTCCGCGTCCTTAGCGGGAGTAGGCAATGAGCAGTTCTTC. Its protein product is CASSSASLAGVGNEQFF. This chain connects TRBV7-9 to TRBJ2-1, with TRBD2 matching over 9 bases. V lost 4 bases, J lost 6 bases, and 13 bases stayed unmatched. This CDR3 has 17 amino acids. The germline V gene encodes CDR1 SEHNR and CDR2 FQNEAQ (reference sequence).

The chain joins TRBV20-1 to TRBJ2-4, with 9 bases lining up with TRBD1. Looked up from germline, CDR1 is DFQATT and CDR2 is SNEGSKA (reference sequence). J lost 6 bases, V lost 1 base, and 13 bases had no gene match. The CDR3 spans 17 residues. The CDR3 DNA is TGCAGTGCTAGAGTAGGAACGGGACAGGGAGGGGTAAACATTCAGTACTTC. This encodes CSARVGTGQGGVNIQYF.

The V call is TRBV28, the J call TRBJ2-7; D is undetermined. Germline V lookup: CDR1 MDHEN, CDR2 SYDVKM. The CDR3 is 13 amino acids. The CDR3 loop is CVTALIGHYEQYF. In nucleotides, the CDR3 is TGTGTCACAGCTCTCATAGGGCACTACGAGCAGTACTTC.

This clonotype was seen repeatedly, ten times or more. The CDR3 DNA follows: TGTGCCAGCAGTACAGGGACTAGCGGGGGCAATGAGCAGTTCTTC. This translates into CASSTGTSGGNEQFF. This sequence joins TRBV6-2 or TRBV6-3 and TRBJ2-1; 14 bases map to TRBD2. J gave up 6 bases and V 5 bases, and 3 bases lay outside the gene matches. This CDR3 has 15 residues. The germline V gene has CDR1 MNHEY and CDR2 SVGEGT.

This clonotype was seen a few times. The V and J genes are TRBV4-1 and TRBJ2-2, with TRBD1 matching 8 bases. Germline V gene lookup returns CDR1 MGHRA and CDR2 YSYEKL. The CDR3 spans 17 residues. V trimming: 6 bases; J trimming: 7 bases; junction bases outside the gene matches: 16. CDR3 nucleotide sequence: TGCGCCAGCAGTCATTTAGGACAGGGAAGTTTGGGCGGGGAGCTGTTTTTT. It translates to CASSHLGQGSLGGELFF.

The chain employs TRBV7-6 and TRBJ2-1; maybe TRBD1 (6 bases). CDR3 size: 15 residues. Germline loops: CDR1 SGHVS, CDR2 FNYEAQ. V was clipped by 2 bases and J by 8 bases, with 16 bases between them. CDR3 loop: CASSLQGRRRDEQFF. CDR3 coding DNA: TGTGCCAGCAGCTTACAGGGGCGAAGGCGGGATGAGCAGTTCTTC.

This chain links TRBV5-4 with TRBJ1-1; D gene uncertain. With 3 bases removed from V and 8 bases from J, the gap between germline ends came to 17 bases. Germline V gene data show CDR1 as SGHNT and CDR2 as YYREEE (reference sequence). This CDR3 has 14 amino acids. The CDR3 loop is CASSYSRTTPEAFF. For the CDR3, the DNA is TGTGCCAGCAGCTATTCCCGGACGACACCCGAAGCTTTCTTT.

This rearrangement joins TRBV20-1 to TRBJ1-1; D is perhaps TRBD1 (6 bases). Trimming shortened V by 7 bases and J by 5 bases, and 17 bases separated the two germline ends. The CDR3 length is 13 residues. Germline V CDR1 and CDR2: DFQATT, SNEGSKA (reference sequence). Here the CDR3 DNA reads TGCAGTGTTCAGAGGGGGGTTGCTACTGAAGCTTTCTTT. Its protein product is CSVQRGVATEAFF.

This clonotype was seen just once. The V gene is TRBV5-1, the J gene TRBJ2-7; D possibly uses TRBD1 or TRBD2 (5 bases each). The CDR3 is 14 residues long. Germline CDR1 reads SGHRS; CDR2 reads YFSETQ. The germline V and J ends were trimmed by 4 bases and 3 bases, with 14 bases remaining between them. CDR3 residues: CASSNRDRIYEQYF. DNA of the CDR3: TGCGCCAGCAGCAACCGGGACCGAATCTACGAGCAGTACTTC.

This clonotype has a handful of counts. The chain carries TRBV20-1 and TRBJ2-1; TRBD2 matches 10 bases. The CDR3 totals 17 residues. Germline values: CDR1 DFQATT, CDR2 SNEGSKA (reference sequence). V trimming: 0 bases; J trimming: 6 bases; junction bases outside the gene matches: 11. In nucleotides, the CDR3 is TGCAGTGCTAGAGATCCCAACGTAGCGGGAGGATCCAATGAGCAGTTCTTC. Its translation is CSARDPNVAGGSNEQFF.

The chain carries TRBV28 and TRBJ1-6; perhaps TRBD1 as D (5 bases). V lost 2 bases and J lost 5, with 19 bases in between. CDR1 is MDHEN and CDR2 is SYDVKM in the germline V gene. The CDR3 consists of 18 residues. The CDR3 DNA follows: TGTGCCAGCAGTTTACCCCTCCCCGTGGGGGGGAATAATTCACCCCTCCACTTT. This translates into CASSLPLPVGGNNSPLHF. Full variable domain (remainder filled in from reference TRBV28 and TRBJ1-6): DVKVTQSSRYLVKRTGEKVFLECVQDMDHENMFWYRQDPGLGLRLIYFSYDVKMKEKGDIPEGYSVSREKKERFSLILESASTNQTSMYLCASSLPLPVGGNNSPLHFGNGTRLTVT.

The sample holds a few counts of this clonotype. V gene TRBV7-9 combines with J gene TRBJ1-1; perhaps TRBD1 as D (6 bases). Trimming took 8 bases from V and 1 from J, leaving 11 bases between them. Germline CDR1 and CDR2: SEHNR and FQNEAQ (reference sequence). The CDR3 is made up of 13 amino acids. The CDR3 region is CASREGENTEAFF. The CDR3 DNA reads TGTGCCAGCCGGGAGGGGGAGAACACTGAAGCTTTCTTT.

This clonotype has just a few counts. This chain connects TRBV7-2 to TRBJ2-5; D uncertain. Per germline, CDR1 SGHTA and CDR2 FQGNSA. The V end was cut by 5 bases, the J end by 9 bases, with 13 bases between. This CDR3 comprises 12 residues. In DNA form, the CDR3 reads TGTGCCAGCAGCCCCCCCGAGGCGGCCCAGTACTTC. It is translated as CASSPPEAAQYF.